Listed here are 28 T cell receptor beta chains from one sample, sequenced in a study of beta chain features in type 1 diabetes. As every portion of the isolated RNA was reverse transcribed, the sequencing read expressed TCRB transcripts. Profiling relied on immunoSEQ multiplex PCR, and the TCRdb table lists in-frame clones only, not all of them. The table lists hundreds of thousands of clones, over 10% of them singletons. Sequenced material: naive CD4+ T cells from blood. Receptors originate from a man in his late teens or twenties in good health.

This clone was observed a few times. The V and J genes are TRBV4-3 and TRBJ2-7; the match to TRBD2 covers 14 bases. V was pared by 4 bases and J by 6 bases, with 2 bases of the junction left unmatched. Germline assignment: CDR1 LGHNA and CDR2 YSLEER. The CDR3 spans 14 residues. The CDR3 DNA is TGCGCCAGCAGCCGGACTAGCGGGGGGTTCGAGCAGTACTTC. The encoded protein is CASSRTSGGFEQYF.

The rearrangement links TRBV7-2 to TRBJ2-3; no definite D call. The CDR3 consists of 14 residues. The V end lost 5 bases, the J end lost 4 bases, and 13 bases lay between the germline ends. The V gene's germline CDR1 is SGHTA and CDR2 FQGNSA. CDR3 loop: CASSLLPEADTQYF. For the CDR3, the DNA is TGTGCCAGCAGCCTGTTACCCGAGGCAGATACGCAGTATTTT.

The V call is TRBV7-3, the J call TRBJ2-1; weak D call: TRBD1 (6 bases). The CDR3 runs 15 residues. V gave up 5 bases and J gave up 0 bases, with 11 bases separating them. Germline assignment: CDR1 SGHTA and CDR2 FQGTGA. The CDR3: CASSPDRSSYNEQFF. Written as DNA, the CDR3 is TGTGCCAGCAGCCCAGACAGGAGCTCCTACAATGAGCAGTTCTTC.

The chain recombines TRBV18 with TRBJ1-2; D may be TRBD1 (6 bases). V dropped 3 bases and J dropped 4 bases, with 12 bases sitting between them. The germline CDR1 and CDR2 sequences are KGHSH and LQKENI. The CDR3 runs to 14 residues. Written as DNA, the CDR3 is TGTGCCAGCTCACCGATAGGACAGACCTATGGCTACACCTTC. Its translation is CASSPIGQTYGYTF.

Of note for this clone: Here the CDR3 omits its conserved ending phenylalanine or tryptophan, so a read error is the likely source. The chain has TRBV29-1 and TRBJ1-1, with 7 bases fitting TRBD1. Germline CDR1 is SQVTM and CDR2 is ANQGSEA. This CDR3 has 13 amino acids. Trimming took 1 base from V and 5 from J; bases not matched to a gene: 4. The CDR3 bases are TGCAGCGTTGAAGGACAGGGTGGTACTGAAGCTTTCCTT. This sequence encodes CSVEGQGGTEAFL.

This clone was detected only a few times. This chain uses TRBV18 with TRBJ1-5, with a weak D call TRBD1 (5 bases). V was clipped by 6 bases and J by 7 bases, with 13 bases between them. The germline V gene has CDR1 KGHSH and CDR2 LQKENI. This CDR3 contains 13 residues. The chain's CDR3 is CASSLQGNQPQHF. The CDR3 DNA is TGTGCCAGCTCTCTCCAGGGTAACCAGCCCCAGCATTTT.

There are a few counts of this clone. The genes are TRBV10-3 and TRBJ2-7; no clear D gene. Germline-derived CDR1 and CDR2 are ENHRY and SYGVKD. The CDR3 loop spans 13 amino acids. V was shortened by 1 base and J by 0 bases, with 4 bases between the two germline ends. The DNA for the CDR3 is TGTGCCATCAGTGAGTTTAGCTCCTACGAGCAGTACTTC. Protein product: CAISEFSSYEQYF.

The rearrangement joins TRBV18 to TRBJ1-6; D possibly corresponds to TRBD1 (6 bases). The CDR3 runs 16 residues. The V and J ends lost 2 bases and 7 bases respectively, with 15 bases between them. The germline V gene encodes CDR1 KGHSH and CDR2 LQKENI. CDR3 nucleotide sequence: TGTGCCAGCTCACCATCCGGACAGCTAAGCAATTCACCCCTCCACTTT. The encoded protein is CASSPSGQLSNSPLHF.

DNA of the CDR3: TGTGCGGCGGGGAGCGGGGGCCGCTACACCGGGGAGCTGTTTTTT. Protein: CAAGSGGRYTGELFF. The rearrangement joins TRBV28 to TRBJ2-2, with 8 positions matching TRBD2. Germline V gives CDR1 MDHEN, CDR2 SYDVKM. This CDR3 contains 15 residues.

Only a few counts were recorded for this clone. This chain links TRBV5-1 with TRBJ2-3, with a tentative D call TRBD2 (6 bases). The germline CDR1 and CDR2 sequences are SGHRS and YFSETQ. The V end lost 0 bases, the J end lost 3 bases, and 14 bases lay between the germline ends. The CDR3 contains 16 residues. CDR3 coding DNA: TGCGCCAGCAGCTTGGCAACCCAGGCGGGGACAGATACGCAGTATTTT. Translation gives CASSLATQAGTDTQYF.

V and J are TRBV30 and TRBJ1-1; tentatively, D is TRBD1 (6 bases). V lost 4 bases, J lost 2 bases, and 11 bases lay in between. The CDR3 length is 13 residues. The germline CDR1 and CDR2 sequences are GTSNPN and SVGIG (reference sequence). The CDR3, as DNA: TGTGCCTGGATGGGGGCTGTTAACACTGAAGCTTTCTTT. Translated, it gives CAWMGAVNTEAFF.

This chain joins TRBV7-9 and TRBJ1-6; 8 bases line up with TRBD1. Germline lookup yields CDR1 SEHNR and CDR2 FQNEAQ (reference sequence). The CDR3 consists of 15 residues. V shed 2 bases and J 9 bases; nucleotides not matched to a gene: 6. CDR3 DNA: TGTGCCAGCAGCTTAACGGGACAGGTCGTTTCACCCCTCCACTTT. Translation: CASSLTGQVVSPLHF.

This clone was observed a few times. This chain links TRBV4-2 with TRBJ1-1; no reliable D call. The CDR3 contains 13 residues. Germline lookup yields CDR1 LGHNA and CDR2 YNFKEQ. Trimming took 0 bases from V and 4 from J, leaving 6 bases between them. The CDR3, as DNA: TGTGCCAGCAGCCAAGATATCCGCACTGAAGCTTTCTTT. Translating gives CASSQDIRTEAFF.

The rearrangement uses TRBV7-9 and TRBJ1-5; D perhaps matches TRBD1 (6 bases). The CDR3 loop spans 15 amino acids. Germline V gene lookup returns CDR1 SEHNR and CDR2 FQNEAQ (reference sequence). Trimming removed 1 base at V and 6 bases at J, with 13 bases between. The CDR3 here is CASSLEGGGFQPQHF. In DNA, the CDR3 is TGTGCCAGCAGCTTAGAGGGAGGGGGTTTTCAGCCCCAGCATTTT.

V and J are TRBV30 and TRBJ1-1; D may be TRBD1 (6 bases). This CDR3 has 14 residues. The ends were cut back, 2 bases at V and 3 bases at J, with 13 bases in the middle. Germline lookup yields CDR1 GTSNPN and CDR2 SVGIG (reference sequence). In DNA form, the CDR3 reads TGTGCCTGGAGTACGACTCCAGGGGACACTGAAGCTTTCTTT. This sequence encodes CAWSTTPGDTEAFF.

This rearrangement joins TRBV7-9 to TRBJ2-2; D is unresolved. The CDR3 spans 16 residues. Germline CDR1 and CDR2: SEHNR and FQNEAQ (reference sequence). The ends were cut back, 5 bases at V and 5 bases at J, with 18 bases in the middle. This CDR3 is CASSPHGFQRTGELFF. For the CDR3, the DNA is TGTGCCAGCAGCCCCCACGGATTTCAGAGGACCGGGGAGCTGTTTTTT.

The chain links TRBV2 to TRBJ1-5; D is unclear. Trimming removed 5 bases at V and 9 bases at J, with 8 bases between. From germline, CDR1 is SNHLY and CDR2 FYNNEI. This CDR3 region has 11 residues. The chain's CDR3 is CASSPLGPQHF. The CDR3 DNA reads as TGTGCCAGCAGTCCCCTAGGGCCCCAGCATTTT.

This clone was counted between two and nine times. The gene calls are TRBV5-1 and TRBJ2-3; 7 nucleotides line up with TRBD1. Germline loops: CDR1 SGHRS, CDR2 YFSETQ. The CDR3 has 16 amino acids. Trimming took 0 bases from V and 1 from J; bases not matched to a gene: 5. CDR3 in amino acids: CASSLVRQGGTDTQYF. CDR3 in DNA: TGCGCCAGCAGCTTGGTTCGGCAGGGGGGCACAGATACGCAGTATTTT.

This clone showed up just a few times. The chain is built from TRBV4-3 and TRBJ2-3, with D tentatively TRBD2 (7 bases). V was shortened by 0 bases and J by 1 base, with 11 bases between the two germline ends. The CDR3 totals 16 residues. From germline, CDR1 is LGHNA and CDR2 YSLEER. The CDR3 DNA is TGCGCCAGCAGCCAAGAGTGGGGGGGCCGCACAGATACGCAGTATTTT. Translating gives CASSQEWGGRTDTQYF.

This clone was recorded a few times. The rearrangement links TRBV18 to TRBJ2-1; 9 nucleotides align to TRBD1. Per the germline V gene, CDR1 is KGHSH and CDR2 is LQKENI. V trimming: 2 bases; J trimming: 3 bases; junction bases outside the gene matches: 5. CDR3 length equals 16 residues. The CDR3 sequence: CASSPGTGQNYNEQFF. The DNA for the CDR3 is TGTGCCAGCTCACCAGGGACAGGGCAGAACTACAATGAGCAGTTCTTC.

Comment on this clone: Other DNA sequences within the sample encode an identical CDR3. The chain couples TRBV5-1 to TRBJ2-3; 8 positions agree with TRBD2. The length of the CDR3 is 15 residues. The germline V gene encodes CDR1 SGHRS and CDR2 YFSETQ. V was clipped by 0 bases and J by 3 bases; unmatched bases: 3. CDR3 loop: CASSLAGGGTDTQYF. For the CDR3, the DNA is TGCGCCAGCAGCTTGGCCGGGGGGGGAACAGATACGCAGTATTTT.

CDR3 coding DNA: TGCGCCAGCAGCTTGGTTCGGGGGGCAAGCACAGATACGCAGTATTTT. Its translation is CASSLVRGASTDTQYF. The rearrangement joins TRBV5-1 to TRBJ2-3; D is perhaps TRBD2 (7 bases). The CDR3 has 16 residues. The V end lost 0 bases, the J end lost 0 bases, and 11 bases lay between the germline ends. Germline CDR1 is SGHRS and CDR2 is YFSETQ.

Only a few counts were recorded for this clone. The V gene is TRBV30, the J gene TRBJ1-3; 10 nucleotides align to TRBD1. The V and J ends lost 1 base and 0 bases, in that order; junction bases with no gene match: 6. The CDR3 totals 17 residues. Germline lookup yields CDR1 GTSNPN and CDR2 SVGIG (reference sequence). CDR3 nucleotides: TGTGCCTGGAGTGGAGGGACAGGGGCTATCTCTGGAAACACCATATATTTT. This translates into CAWSGGTGAISGNTIYF.

There are a few counts of this clone. The V call is TRBV7-9, the J call TRBJ2-1; D is undetermined. V was clipped by 7 bases and J by 7 bases, with 5 bases between them. The length of the CDR3 is 10 residues. The germline V gene has CDR1 SEHNR and CDR2 FQNEAQ (reference sequence). This chain's CDR3 is CASNSNEQFF. The CDR3 coding sequence is TGTGCCAGCAACAGTAATGAGCAGTTCTTC.

V gene TRBV7-2 combines with J gene TRBJ1-5, with D maybe TRBD1 (5 bases). Germline V gene data show CDR1 as SGHTA and CDR2 as FQGNSA. Trimming left V 5 bases short and J 3 bases short, with 11 bases between. The CDR3 length is 14 residues. The CDR3 loop reads CASSRQPYNQPQHF. The CDR3 DNA reads TGTGCCAGCAGCCGACAGCCTTACAATCAGCCCCAGCATTTT. Full variable domain (rest looked up from reference TRBV7-2 and TRBJ1-5): GAGVSQSPSNKVTEKGKDVELRCDPISGHTALYWYRQSLGQGLEFLIYFQGNSAPDKSGLPSDRFSAERTGGSVSTLTIQRTQQEDSAVYLCASSRQPYNQPQHFGDGTRLSIL.

The V call is TRBV28, the J call TRBJ2-4, with D possibly TRBD2 on 6 matching bases. The germline gives CDR1 MDHEN, CDR2 SYDVKM. This CDR3 is built from 14 residues. Between the trimmed V and J ends, which lost 3 bases and 3 bases, there was a span of 9 bases. For the CDR3, the DNA is TGTGCCAGCAGTTTTGAGGGAGGCAAAAACATTCAGTACTTC. Residues: CASSFEGGKNIQYF.

The chain employs TRBV4-3 and TRBJ1-2; TRBD1 matches 10 bases. The germline CDR1 and CDR2 sequences are LGHNA and YSLEER. The CDR3 loop spans 13 amino acids. Losses at the gene ends were 6 bases for V and 8 bases for J; bases not matched to a gene: 6. DNA for the CDR3: TGCGCCAGCAGGGGAAAGACAGGGGGCGGCTACACCTTC. Translation: CASRGKTGGGYTF.

The chain carries TRBV7-3 and TRBJ2-3; 7 nucleotides match TRBD2. J was trimmed by 4 bases and V by 1 base; bases with no gene match: 8. The CDR3 runs 16 residues. Germline assignment: CDR1 SGHTA and CDR2 FQGTGA. CDR3 amino acids: CASSLNRAGAADTQYF. DNA of the CDR3: TGTGCCAGCAGCTTAAATCGGGCGGGAGCGGCAGATACGCAGTATTTT.